This T cell receptor (beta chain) was captured in a study of Ad26.COV2.S vaccination and SARS-CoV-2 variants (dated by TCRdb to the early 2020s). Broadly, across the study: Donors in the vaccine arm were drawn from COV1001, a multicentre, randomized, double-blind, placebo-controlled phase I-IIa trial testing Ad26.COV2.S in healthy adults. Ad26.COV2.S was administered intramuscularly at 5 x 10^10 or 1 x 10^11 viral particles, either as a single shot or as two shots given 56 days apart. TCRbeta repertoire sequencing was used to assess the specificity and breadth of SARS-CoV-2-reactive T cell receptors after Ad26.COV2.S vaccination. Throughout the experiments and outcome assessment, investigators stayed blinded to trial group allocation. A total of roughly 30 samples were included in the TCR-sequenced set, comprising around 19 Ad26.COV2.S vaccine recipients, 5 placebo recipients and 8 SARS-CoV-2 convalescent individuals. Trial participants were randomized into five groups of five, in which low-dose or high-dose Ad26.COV2.S was given once or twice, or placebo was given on both occasions. Broader findings and caveats from the paper: After vaccination, spike-specific CD8+ and CD4+ T cell responses were reported to show substantial breadth. The authors noted that total T cell responses may have been underestimated by the TCR breadth and depth analyses. Comparable non-spike TCR breadth was observed between vaccine and placebo recipients, consistent with only spike being contained in the vaccine. Higher spike-specific TCR breadth was observed in Ad26.COV2.S recipients than in placebo recipients (P = 0.0014). Comparing responses between vaccine doses or regimens was not something the study was powered to do.

What the treatment or condition label conveys for this sample: roughly 20 received Ad26.COV2.S at low or high dose, single or two shots; several received placebo; per-sample allocation not given. Repertoires of vaccine and placebo recipients were sequenced from samples collected on day 63 after the first injection. Between 29 July and 7 August 2020, Cohort 1b enrolled about two dozen adults aged 18-55 years at one site in Boston, USA. Ad26.COV2.S was a replication-incompetent adenovirus type 26 vector that expressed a prefusion-stabilized SARS-CoV-2 spike protein derived from the original Wuhan strain. In the case of this clone: No cognate antigen has been identified for it. One base away there is no much larger clone; base qualities are not given.

The immunoSEQ Assay was used to sequence TCRbeta CDR3 regions. After extraction, genomic DNA underwent amplification by bias-controlled multiplex PCR, followed by high-throughput sequencing. Regarding the original processing steps: To quantify the absolute abundance of each unique TCRbeta CDR3 region, sequences were collapsed and filtered. T cell fraction was estimated by normalization of TCRbeta template counts to usable DNA, with usable DNA being measured through amplification of reference genes present in all nucleated cells. Repertoire TCRs were annotated as SARS-CoV-2-specific by exact matching of V gene, CDR3 amino acid sequence and J gene to a known reactive TCR set. The reference SARS-CoV-2 TCR set was obtained from MIRA and was filtered for enrichment in COVID-19-positive ImmuneCODE repertoires, whereby public or cross-reactive TCRs were removed. Using the MIRA antigens, annotated TCRs were further analysed by specific ORF or by position within an ORF. Breadth was defined as annotated unique rearrangements over total unique productive rearrangements; depth was the summed frequency of those rearrangements. Group comparisons of TCR breadth used two-sided Wilcoxon rank-sum tests. Imported from immuneACCESS, the table was reduced by TCRdb to in-frame sequences with V and J called. These copies leave out some clones; in studies compared against another copy, an unresolved V gene accounts for under half, and the cause of the remainder is not known. V and J calls and clone size follow that table, whereas D and trimming were derived from the DNA. The sample table contains fewer than 500,000 clones; only one count was recorded for 90% of them. The ten largest clones take up approximately 4.3% of the sample.

The TCR sequence derives from a person aged 18 to 59 who received the Ad26.COV2.S COVID-19 vaccine or a placebo. Source: peripheral blood, taken in a trial of Ad26.COV2.S vaccine versus placebo.

The nucleotides are TGTGCCAGCAGCCCCGGGACAGGGAGGGGAAATGAAAAACTGTTTTTT. This encodes CASSPGTGRGNEKLFF. Recombination linked TRBV2 to TRBJ1-4; 9 junctional bases match TRBD1. V is pruned by 6 bases and J by 5 bases, leaving 10 bases of the junction without a gene match. The cysteine opens and the phenylalanine closes a CDR3 of 16 amino acids. Only the CDR3 DNA stays, 48 bases, in frame from base 1. The germline V gene encodes CDR1 SNHLY and CDR2 FYNNEI. The CDR3 plus the reference TRBV2 and TRBJ1-4 genes for the other parts give the full variable domain: EPEVTQTPSHQVTQMGQEVILRCVPISNHLYFYWYRQILGQKVEFLVSFYNNEISEKSEIFDDQFSVERPDGSNFTLKIRSTKLEDSAMYFCASSPGTGRGNEKLFFGSGTQLSVL.